This record looks at one T cell receptor beta chain sequence and its context. The antigen remains unidentified. One end of the junction fails to match germline, which may point to a read error. This record belongs to a study of post-analysis software for immune sequencing data. Study observations and caveats: Roughly 5 TRBV segments (TRBV5-6, TRBV5-1 and TRBV20-1 among them) occurred more frequently in patients than in controls.

This CDR3 has 14 amino acids. The germline V gene encodes CDR1 SQVTM and CDR2 ANQGSEA. cDNA libraries for TCR beta contained unique molecular identifiers. The T cell input of about 0.9 to 11 million gave a few hundred thousand cDNA molecules. Using its own MiXCR run on the PCR reads, TCRdb lists one record per CDR3 protein. The table shows some 700,000 distinct CDR3 sequences, with approximately 59% occurring only once. The receptor was isolated from a girl aged 2-10 years with multiple sclerosis. V gene TRBV29-1 combines with J gene TRBJ2-3, with 9 nucleotides matching TRBD2. Source material: blood. In DNA, the CDR3 is TGCAGCGCGATACGACTAGCGGACACAGGTACGCAGTATTTT. Translation gives CSAIRLADTGTQYF.